Here is one TCR beta chain with its context. The V gene's germline CDR1 is SGHTA and CDR2 FQGNSA. The CDR3 covers 14 residues. Trimming removed 3 bases at V and 2 bases at J, with 9 bases between. This sample is drawn from a study of blood T cell repertoires in COVID-19. Overall study: COVID-19 samples collected from the United States, Italy and Spain covered acute and convalescent phases. PBMCs, B-cell-depleted T cells, or T cells were the source of the cDNA or gDNA that made up the material.

Original methodology: Amplification of reference gene primers provided the estimated nucleated cell counts. TCRdb's copy holds only in-frame clones and misses some; the assay was immunoSEQ multiplex PCR. The DNA gave D and trimming, while V, J and clone size come from that table. The sample records 150,000 or so clones, around 85% being singletons. Sequencing was done on a sample of peripheral blood. This chain connects TRBV7-2 to TRBJ2-3, with D perhaps matching TRBD1 (5 bases). The clonotype originates from a woman in her thirties or forties with active or convalescent COVID-19. CDR3 amino acids: CASSLGPLTDTQYF. The DNA for the CDR3 is TGTGCCAGCAGCTTGGGGCCCCTCACAGATACGCAGTATTTT.